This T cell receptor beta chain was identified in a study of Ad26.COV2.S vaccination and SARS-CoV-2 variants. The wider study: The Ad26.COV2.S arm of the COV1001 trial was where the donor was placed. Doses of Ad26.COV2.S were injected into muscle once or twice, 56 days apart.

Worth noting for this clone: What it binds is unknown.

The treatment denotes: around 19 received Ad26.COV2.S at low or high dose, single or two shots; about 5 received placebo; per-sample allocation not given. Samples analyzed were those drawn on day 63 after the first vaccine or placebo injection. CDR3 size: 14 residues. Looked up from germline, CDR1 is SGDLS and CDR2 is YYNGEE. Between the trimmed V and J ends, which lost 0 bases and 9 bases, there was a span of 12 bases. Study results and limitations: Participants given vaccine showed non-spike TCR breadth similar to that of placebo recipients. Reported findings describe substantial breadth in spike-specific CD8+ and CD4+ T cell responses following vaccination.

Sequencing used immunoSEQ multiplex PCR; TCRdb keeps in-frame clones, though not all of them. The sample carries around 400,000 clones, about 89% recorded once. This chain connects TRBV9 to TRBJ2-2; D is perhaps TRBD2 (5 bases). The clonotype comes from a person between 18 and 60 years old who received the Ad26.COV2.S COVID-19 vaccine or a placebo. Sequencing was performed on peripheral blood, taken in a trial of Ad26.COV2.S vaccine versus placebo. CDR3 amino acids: CASSVVEGTRELFF. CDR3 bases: TGTGCCAGCAGCGTAGTTGAGGGAACCCGGGAGCTGTTTTTT.